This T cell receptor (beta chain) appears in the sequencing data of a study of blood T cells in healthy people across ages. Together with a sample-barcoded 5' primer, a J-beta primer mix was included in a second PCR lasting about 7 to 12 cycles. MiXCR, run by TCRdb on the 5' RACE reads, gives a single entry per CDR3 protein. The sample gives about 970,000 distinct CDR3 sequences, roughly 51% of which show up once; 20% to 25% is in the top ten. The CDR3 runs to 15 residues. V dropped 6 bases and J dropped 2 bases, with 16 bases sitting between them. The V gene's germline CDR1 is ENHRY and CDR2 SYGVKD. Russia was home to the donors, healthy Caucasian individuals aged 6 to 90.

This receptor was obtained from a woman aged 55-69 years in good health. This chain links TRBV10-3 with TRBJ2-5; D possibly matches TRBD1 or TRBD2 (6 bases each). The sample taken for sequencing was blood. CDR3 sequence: CAISDRGPVQETQYF. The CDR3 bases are TGTGCCATCAGCGACCGGGGGCCTGTACAAGAGACCCAGTACTTC.